This T cell receptor beta chain was obtained from a study of cytomegalovirus exposure and HLA in healthy donors. Looking at the study overall: Samples from HLA-typed donors yielded approximately 80 million unique TCRs in an early data release.

Researchers ran the PCR with 60 Vbeta and 13 Jbeta primers. The method was immunoSEQ multiplex PCR; TCRdb's version includes in-frame clones alone and lacks a portion of them. The sample lists 250,000 to 350,000 clones, about 80% occurring once. From germline, CDR1 is MNHEY and CDR2 SVGAGI. Trimming at V came to 3 bases and at J to 5 bases, leaving 6 bases not matched to a gene. CDR3 size: 14 residues. Unrecorded immune exposure was likely among donors, who were nominally healthy when sampled. The sequenced sample was PBMCs. The sequence was obtained from a girl aged 2 to 10 in good health and CMV-seronegative. The chain employs TRBV6-5 and TRBJ2-7, with 8 bases that match TRBD1. CDR3 bases: TGTGCCAGCAGTTATGCCGGGACAGGAAACGAGCAGTACTTC. It translates to CASSYAGTGNEQYF.